The subject of this entry is one T cell receptor (beta chain). The sample is drawn from a study of blood T cell repertoires in COVID-19. CDR3 size: 16 residues. The germline CDR1 and CDR2 sequences are SQVTM and ANQGSEA. V gave up 5 bases and J gave up 1 base; unmatched junction bases: 5. As processed by the authors: How many nucleated cells were present was estimated from reference gene primer amplification. Clones were read by immunoSEQ multiplex PCR, and TCRdb kept only the in-frame ones, dropping some. D and trimming were read from the DNA, whereas the V and J calls and clone size are those reported in that table. The sample yields about 100,000 clones, over 75% seen once.

The TCR was taken from a man in his 60s with acute or convalescent COVID-19. This rearrangement joins TRBV29-1 to TRBJ2-6; 10 bases match TRBD1. The sequencing input was peripheral blood. As DNA, the CDR3 is TGCAGCGTTCTTGGACAGGGGGTTTCTGGGGCCAACGTCCTGACTTTC. Protein sequence: CSVLGQGVSGANVLTF.